The 8 T cell receptor beta chains reported below all come from one sample, sequenced in a study of T cell responses to AZD1222 COVID-19 vaccine. The repertoire was sequenced with immunoSEQ multiplex PCR; TCRdb's copy has only in-frame clones and lacks some. Counted here are some 97,000 clones, 87% occurring once; the ten biggest clones make up under 4.5%. The sequenced sample was peripheral blood, obtained on day 0 of MenACWY control vaccination. The receptors here all came from an adult in good health.

The chain combines TRBV6-1 with TRBJ1-3; D not resolved. Between the trimmed V and J ends, which lost 1 base and 7 bases, there was a span of 11 bases. The CDR3 is 14 amino acids. Germline V lookup: CDR1 MNHNS, CDR2 SASEGT. CDR3 in amino acids: CASSEVGAGNTIYF. For the CDR3, the DNA is TGTGCCAGCAGTGAAGTTGGCGCGGGGAACACCATATATTTT.

J is TRBJ1-5 and V is TRBV2; weak D call: TRBD1 (5 bases). The germline V gene has CDR1 SNHLY and CDR2 FYNNEI. Trimming took 8 bases from V and 4 from J, leaving 18 bases between them. This CDR3 spans 15 amino acids. The CDR3 DNA is TGTGCCAGCGGAGGAGGGGTGAGGGTGAATCAGCCCCAGCATTTT. Amino acids: CASGGGVRVNQPQHF.

The rearrangement joins TRBV4-3 to TRBJ2-7; D may match TRBD1 or TRBD2 (5 bases each). This CDR3 has 15 residues. In germline, CDR1 is LGHNA, CDR2 YSLEER. The germline V and J ends were trimmed by 2 bases and 3 bases, with 14 bases remaining between them. The CDR3 DNA follows: TGCGCCAGCAGCCAAAGGGAATCGGGGCTCTACGAGCAGTACTTC. Its translation: CASSQRESGLYEQYF.

The chain uses TRBV28 and TRBJ1-5; 10 bases align to TRBD1. The CDR3 covers 15 residues. The germline V gene has CDR1 MDHEN and CDR2 SYDVKM. V lost 7 bases to trimming and J lost 7 bases; unmatched junction nucleotides: 10. The CDR3 spells CASTDDRGLGQPQHF. For the CDR3, the DNA is TGTGCCAGCACCGACGACAGGGGGCTAGGCCAGCCCCAGCATTTT.

The gene calls are TRBV7-9 and TRBJ2-7; D ambiguous. The ends were cut back, 0 bases at V and 7 bases at J, with 4 bases in the middle. CDR1 and CDR2 from the germline V gene are SEHNR and FQNEAQ (reference sequence). This CDR3 has 11 residues. This CDR3 is CASSLAREQYF. CDR3 nucleotides: TGTGCCAGCAGCTTAGCGCGGGAGCAGTACTTC.

The chain links TRBV10-3 to TRBJ1-2, with D possibly TRBD1 on 5 matching bases. CDR3 size: 14 residues. V lost 3 bases, J lost 5 bases, and 13 bases lay in between. Germline lookup yields CDR1 ENHRY and CDR2 SYGVKD. CDR3: CAISDGAGPYGYTF. CDR3 in DNA: TGTGCCATCAGTGATGGGGCAGGGCCATATGGCTACACCTTC.

This clone was found once. The genes are TRBV7-9 and TRBJ1-3, with D unclear. The CDR3 runs to 14 residues. Germline values: CDR1 SEHNR, CDR2 FQNEAQ (reference sequence). V was cut by 5 bases and J by 0 bases, with 8 bases left in between. CDR3 coding DNA: TGTGCCAGCAGCCGCAGCTCCTCTGGAAACACCATATATTTT. Translation: CASSRSSSGNTIYF.

The rearrangement joins TRBV19 to TRBJ1-6; D is possibly TRBD1 (5 bases). CDR1 LNHDA and CDR2 SQIVND come from the germline V gene (reference sequence). This CDR3 contains 15 residues. Between the trimmed V and J ends, which lost 6 bases and 4 bases, there was a span of 13 bases. The CDR3 nucleotides read TGTGCCAGTAGGCCCTCCCAGGGATATAATTCACCCCTCCACTTT. As protein: CASRPSQGYNSPLHF.